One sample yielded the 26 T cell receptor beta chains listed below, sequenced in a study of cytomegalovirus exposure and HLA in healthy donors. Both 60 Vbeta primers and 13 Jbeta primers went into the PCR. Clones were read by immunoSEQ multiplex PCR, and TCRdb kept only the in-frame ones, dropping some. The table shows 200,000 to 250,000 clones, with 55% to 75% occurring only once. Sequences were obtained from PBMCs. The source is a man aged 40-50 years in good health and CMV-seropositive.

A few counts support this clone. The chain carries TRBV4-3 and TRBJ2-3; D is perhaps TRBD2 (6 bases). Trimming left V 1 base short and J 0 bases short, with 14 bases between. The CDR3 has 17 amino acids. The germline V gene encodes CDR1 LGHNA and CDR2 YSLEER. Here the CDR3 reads CASSQVGSGPSTDTQYF. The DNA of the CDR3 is TGCGCCAGCAGCCAAGTGGGTAGCGGCCCCAGCACAGATACGCAGTATTTT.

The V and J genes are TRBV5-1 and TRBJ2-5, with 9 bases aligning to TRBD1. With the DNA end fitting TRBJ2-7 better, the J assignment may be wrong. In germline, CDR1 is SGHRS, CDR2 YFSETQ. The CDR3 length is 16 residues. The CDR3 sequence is CASSWERDRASYEQYF. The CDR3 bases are TGCGCCAGCAGCTGGGAGCGGGACAGGGCCTCCTACGAGCAGTACTTC.

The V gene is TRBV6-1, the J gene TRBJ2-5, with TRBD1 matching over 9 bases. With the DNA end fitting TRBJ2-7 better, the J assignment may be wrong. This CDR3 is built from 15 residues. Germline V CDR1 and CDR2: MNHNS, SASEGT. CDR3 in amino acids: CASMIDRGGFYEQYF. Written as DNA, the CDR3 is TGTGCCAGCATGATAGACAGGGGGGGATTCTACGAGCAGTACTTC.

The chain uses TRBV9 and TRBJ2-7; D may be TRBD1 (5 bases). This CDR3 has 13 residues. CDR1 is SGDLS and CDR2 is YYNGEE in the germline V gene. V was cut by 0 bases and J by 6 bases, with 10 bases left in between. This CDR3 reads CASSVAGLGEQYF. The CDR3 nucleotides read TGTGCCAGCAGCGTAGCAGGGTTGGGCGAGCAGTACTTC.

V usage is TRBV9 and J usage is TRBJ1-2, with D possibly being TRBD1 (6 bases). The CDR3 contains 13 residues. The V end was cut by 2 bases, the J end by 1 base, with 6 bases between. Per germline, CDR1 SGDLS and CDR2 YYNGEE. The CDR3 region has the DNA TGTGCCAGCAGCGTGGACAGTAACTATGGCTACACCTTC. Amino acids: CASSVDSNYGYTF.

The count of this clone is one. CDR3 protein: CASSEVAGAGELFF. The DNA of the CDR3 is TGTGCCAGCAGTGAAGTGGCAGGGGCCGGGGAGCTGTTTTTT. This chain joins TRBV6-5 and TRBJ2-2; D possibly corresponds to TRBD1 (6 bases). Germline V gene lookup returns CDR1 MNHEY and CDR2 SVGAGI. With 5 bases removed from V and 6 bases from J, the gap between germline ends came to 13 bases. There are 14 residues in the CDR3.

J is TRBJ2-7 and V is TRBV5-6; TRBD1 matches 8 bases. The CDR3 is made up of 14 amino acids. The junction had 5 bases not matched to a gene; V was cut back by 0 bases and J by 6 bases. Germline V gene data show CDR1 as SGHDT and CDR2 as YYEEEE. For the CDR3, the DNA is TGTGCCAGCAGCTTGGGGCCGGACAGGGCCGAGCAGTACTTC. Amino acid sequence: CASSLGPDRAEQYF.

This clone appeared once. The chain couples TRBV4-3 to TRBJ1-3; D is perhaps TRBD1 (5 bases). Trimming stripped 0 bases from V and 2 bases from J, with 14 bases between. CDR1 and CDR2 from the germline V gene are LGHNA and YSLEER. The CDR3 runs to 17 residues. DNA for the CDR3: TGCGCCAGCAGCCAAGATCCGGCAGGGATGGCTGGAAACACCATATATTTT. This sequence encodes CASSQDPAGMAGNTIYF.

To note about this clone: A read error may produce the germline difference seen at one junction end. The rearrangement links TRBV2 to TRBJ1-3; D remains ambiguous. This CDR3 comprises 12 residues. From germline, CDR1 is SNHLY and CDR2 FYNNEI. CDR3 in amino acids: CASSEAGNTISF. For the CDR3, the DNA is TGTGCCAGCAGTGAGGCAGGAAACACCATATCTTTT.

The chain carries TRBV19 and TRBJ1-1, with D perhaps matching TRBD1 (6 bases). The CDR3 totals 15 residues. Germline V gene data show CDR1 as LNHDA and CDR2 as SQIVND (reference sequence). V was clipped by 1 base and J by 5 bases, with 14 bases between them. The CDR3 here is CASSIGEGGGTEAFF. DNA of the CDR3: TGTGCCAGTAGTATAGGCGAAGGGGGGGGGACTGAAGCTTTCTTT.

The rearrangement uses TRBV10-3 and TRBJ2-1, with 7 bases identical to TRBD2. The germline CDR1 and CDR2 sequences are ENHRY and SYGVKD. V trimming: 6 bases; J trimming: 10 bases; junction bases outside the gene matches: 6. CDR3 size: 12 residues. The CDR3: CAIRGPAGEQFF. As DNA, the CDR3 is TGTGCCATCAGGGGACCAGCGGGGGAGCAGTTCTTC.

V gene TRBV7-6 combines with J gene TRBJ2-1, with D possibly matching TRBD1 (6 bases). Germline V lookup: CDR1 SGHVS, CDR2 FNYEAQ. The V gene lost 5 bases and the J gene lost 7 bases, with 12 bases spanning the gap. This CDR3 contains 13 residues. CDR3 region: CASSQGPVNEQFF. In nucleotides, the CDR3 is TGTGCCAGCAGCCAGGGGCCTGTAAATGAGCAGTTCTTC.

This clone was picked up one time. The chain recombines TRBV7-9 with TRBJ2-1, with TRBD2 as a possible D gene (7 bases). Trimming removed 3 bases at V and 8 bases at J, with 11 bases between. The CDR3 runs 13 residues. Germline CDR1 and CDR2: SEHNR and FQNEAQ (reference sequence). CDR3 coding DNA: TGTGCCAGCAGCTTGGGGGGGGGCGATGAGCAGTTCTTC. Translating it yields CASSLGGGDEQFF.

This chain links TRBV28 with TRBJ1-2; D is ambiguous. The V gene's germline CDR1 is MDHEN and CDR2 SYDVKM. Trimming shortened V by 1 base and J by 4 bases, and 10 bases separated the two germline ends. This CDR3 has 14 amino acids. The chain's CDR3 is CASSLLTATYGYTF. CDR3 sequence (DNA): TGTGCCAGCAGTTTATTAACCGCTACCTATGGCTACACCTTC.

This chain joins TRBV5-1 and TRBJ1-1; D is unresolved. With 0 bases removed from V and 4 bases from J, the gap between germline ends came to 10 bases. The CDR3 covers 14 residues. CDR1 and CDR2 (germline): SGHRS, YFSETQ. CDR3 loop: CASSLAQTTTEAFF. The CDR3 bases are TGCGCCAGCAGCTTGGCCCAGACAACCACTGAAGCTTTCTTT.

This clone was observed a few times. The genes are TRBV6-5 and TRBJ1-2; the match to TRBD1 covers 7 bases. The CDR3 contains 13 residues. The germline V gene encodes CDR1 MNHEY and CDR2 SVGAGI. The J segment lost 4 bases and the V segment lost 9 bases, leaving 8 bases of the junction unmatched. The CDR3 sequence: CASQTGSSYGYTF. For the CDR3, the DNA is TGTGCCAGTCAGACAGGGTCAAGCTATGGCTACACCTTC.

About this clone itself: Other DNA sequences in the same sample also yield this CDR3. Here the CDR3 reads CASIAHSQSYEQYF. Here the CDR3 DNA reads TGTGCCAGCATCGCACACAGCCAATCTTACGAGCAGTACTTC. This chain connects TRBV2 to TRBJ2-7; no reliable D call. This CDR3 is built from 14 residues. Looked up from germline, CDR1 is SNHLY and CDR2 is FYNNEI. Trimming removed 7 bases at V and 4 bases at J, with 17 bases between. Full variable domain (rest looked up from reference TRBV2 and TRBJ2-7): EPEVTQTPSHQVTQMGQEVILRCVPISNHLYFYWYRQILGQKVEFLVSFYNNEISEKSEIFDDQFSVERPDGSNFTLKIRSTKLEDSAMYFCASIAHSQSYEQYFGPGTRLTVT.

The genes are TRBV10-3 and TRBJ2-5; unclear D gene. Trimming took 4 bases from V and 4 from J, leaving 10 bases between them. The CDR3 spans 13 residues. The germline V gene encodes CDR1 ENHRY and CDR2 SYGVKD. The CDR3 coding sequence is TGTGCCATCAGTGGTGCCCCGAGAGAGACCCAGTACTTC. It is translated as CAISGAPRETQYF.

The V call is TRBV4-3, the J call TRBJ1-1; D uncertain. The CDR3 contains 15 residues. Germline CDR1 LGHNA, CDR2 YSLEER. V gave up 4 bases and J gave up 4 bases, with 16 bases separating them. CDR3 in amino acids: CASSLRARDLTEAFF. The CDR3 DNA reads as TGCGCCAGCAGCCTAAGGGCGAGGGATCTCACTGAAGCTTTCTTT.

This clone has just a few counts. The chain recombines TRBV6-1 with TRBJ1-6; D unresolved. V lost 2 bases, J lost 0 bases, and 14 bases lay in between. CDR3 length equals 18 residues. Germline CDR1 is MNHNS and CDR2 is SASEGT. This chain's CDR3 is CASSERGYLSSYNSPLHF. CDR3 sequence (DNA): TGTGCCAGCAGTGAAAGAGGGTATCTGAGCTCCTATAATTCACCCCTCCACTTT.

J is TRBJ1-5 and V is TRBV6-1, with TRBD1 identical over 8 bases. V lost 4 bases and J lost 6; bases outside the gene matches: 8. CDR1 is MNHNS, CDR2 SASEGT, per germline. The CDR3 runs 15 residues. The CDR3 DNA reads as TGTGCCAGCAGTGGGATACAGGGGGGTGTTCAGCCCCAGCATTTT. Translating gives CASSGIQGGVQPQHF.

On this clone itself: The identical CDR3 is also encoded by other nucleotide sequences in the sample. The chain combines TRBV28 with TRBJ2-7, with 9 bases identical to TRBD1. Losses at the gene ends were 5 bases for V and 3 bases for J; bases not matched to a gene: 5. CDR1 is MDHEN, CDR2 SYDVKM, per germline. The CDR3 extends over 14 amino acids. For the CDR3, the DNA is TGTGCCAGCAGTCCAGGGACAGGGATCTACGAGCAGTACTTC. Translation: CASSPGTGIYEQYF.

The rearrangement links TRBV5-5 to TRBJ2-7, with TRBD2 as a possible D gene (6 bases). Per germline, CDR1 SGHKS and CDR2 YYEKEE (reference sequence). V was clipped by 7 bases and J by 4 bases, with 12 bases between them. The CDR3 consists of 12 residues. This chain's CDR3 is CASGGWGYEQYF. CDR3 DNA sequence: TGTGCCAGCGGGGGGTGGGGATACGAGCAGTACTTC.

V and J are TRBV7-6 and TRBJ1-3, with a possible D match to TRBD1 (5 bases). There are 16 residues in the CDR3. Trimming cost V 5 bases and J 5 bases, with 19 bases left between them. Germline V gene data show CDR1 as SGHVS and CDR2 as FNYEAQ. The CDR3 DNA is TGTGCCAGCAGCCAAGGTACAGGCAAGGCAAGAAACACCATATATTTT. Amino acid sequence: CASSQGTGKARNTIYF.

CDR3 region: CAISESGSGNGGYTF. The CDR3 nucleotides read TGTGCCATCAGTGAGTCAGGGTCAGGGAACGGCGGCTACACCTTC. V gene TRBV10-3 combines with J gene TRBJ1-2; a possible D gene is TRBD1 (5 bases). Deletions cut 0 bases from V and 8 bases from J, with 16 bases between. The CDR3 is 15 amino acids. CDR1 and CDR2 from the germline V gene are ENHRY and SYGVKD.

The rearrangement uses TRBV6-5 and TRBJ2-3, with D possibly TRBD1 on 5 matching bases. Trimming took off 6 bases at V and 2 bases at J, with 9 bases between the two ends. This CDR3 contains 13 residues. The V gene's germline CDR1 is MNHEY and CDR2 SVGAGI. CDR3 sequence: CASSDSPTDTQYF. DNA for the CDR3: TGTGCCAGCAGCGACAGCCCCACAGATACGCAGTATTTT.